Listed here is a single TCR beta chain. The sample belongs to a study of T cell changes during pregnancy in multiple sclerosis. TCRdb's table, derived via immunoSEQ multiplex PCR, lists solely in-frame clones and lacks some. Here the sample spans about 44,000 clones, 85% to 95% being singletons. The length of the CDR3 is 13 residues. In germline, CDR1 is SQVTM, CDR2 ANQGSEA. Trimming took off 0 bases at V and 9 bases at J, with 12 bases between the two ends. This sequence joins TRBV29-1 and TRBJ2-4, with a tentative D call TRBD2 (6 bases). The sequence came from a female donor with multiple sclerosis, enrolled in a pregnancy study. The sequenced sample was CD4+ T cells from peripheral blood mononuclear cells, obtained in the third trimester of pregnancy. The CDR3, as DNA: TGCAGCGTTGAAGATTGGGGGGTTGGCATTCAGTACTTC. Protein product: CSVEDWGVGIQYF.